This TCR beta chain was recorded in a study of cytomegalovirus exposure and HLA in healthy donors. Study-level points and caveats: The authors confirmed in vitro that three CMV-associated chains were specific for CMV antigens. On later analysis, the bulk of CMV-associated TCR beta chains appeared to be HLA-restricted.

Deletions cut 0 bases from V and 9 bases from J, with 9 bases between. The CDR3 covers 13 residues. Germline V CDR1 and CDR2: LGHNA, YSLEER. In the PCR, 60 Vbeta and 13 Jbeta primers were used. Methods used by the authors: Per a later analysis, the number of unique TCR beta chains was approximately 80 million, of which 9 million to 14 million were shared. Sequencing used immunoSEQ multiplex PCR; TCRdb keeps in-frame clones, though not all of them. V and J calls plus clone size are reproduced from that table; the DNA served to infer D and trimming. The table lists about 130,000 clones, around 77% of them singletons, with around 1.2% in the top ten. Note on this clone: The antigen remains undetermined.

Sequenced sample: PBMCs. V gene TRBV4-3 combines with J gene TRBJ2-1; D is possibly TRBD1 (5 bases). The clonotype comes from a man aged 45 to 65 in good health and CMV-seronegative. CDR3 residues: CASSQEGLGEQFF. The CDR3 DNA reads TGCGCCAGCAGCCAAGAGGGGCTAGGTGAGCAGTTCTTC.